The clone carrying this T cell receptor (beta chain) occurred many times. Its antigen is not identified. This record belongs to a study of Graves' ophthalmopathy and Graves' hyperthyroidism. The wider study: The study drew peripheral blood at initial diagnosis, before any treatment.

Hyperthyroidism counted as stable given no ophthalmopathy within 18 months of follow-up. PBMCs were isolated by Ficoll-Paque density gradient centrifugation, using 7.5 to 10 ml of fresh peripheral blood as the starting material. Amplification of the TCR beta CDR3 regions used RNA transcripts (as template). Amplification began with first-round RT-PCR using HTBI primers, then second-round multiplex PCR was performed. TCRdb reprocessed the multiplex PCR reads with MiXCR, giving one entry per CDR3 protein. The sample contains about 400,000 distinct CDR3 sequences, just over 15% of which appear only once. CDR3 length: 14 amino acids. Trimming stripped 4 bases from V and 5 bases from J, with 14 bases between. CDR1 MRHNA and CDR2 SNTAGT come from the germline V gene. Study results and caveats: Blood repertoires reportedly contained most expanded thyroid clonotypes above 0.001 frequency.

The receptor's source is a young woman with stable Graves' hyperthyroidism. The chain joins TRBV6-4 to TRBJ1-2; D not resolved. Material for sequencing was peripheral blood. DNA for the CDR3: TGTGCCAGCAGTGCAGAGATCCTTTCTTATGGCTACACCTTC. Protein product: CASSAEILSYGYTF.